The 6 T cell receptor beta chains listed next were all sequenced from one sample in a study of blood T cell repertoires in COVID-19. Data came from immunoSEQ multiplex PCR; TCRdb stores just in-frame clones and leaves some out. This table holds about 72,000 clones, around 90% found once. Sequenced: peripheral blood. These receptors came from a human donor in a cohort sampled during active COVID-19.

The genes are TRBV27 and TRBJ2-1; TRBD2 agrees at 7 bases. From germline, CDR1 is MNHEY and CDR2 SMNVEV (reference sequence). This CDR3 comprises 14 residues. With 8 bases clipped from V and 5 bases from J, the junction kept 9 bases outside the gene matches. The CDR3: CASGLTSAHNEQFF. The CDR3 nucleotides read TGTGCCAGCGGCTTAACTAGCGCCCACAATGAGCAGTTCTTC.

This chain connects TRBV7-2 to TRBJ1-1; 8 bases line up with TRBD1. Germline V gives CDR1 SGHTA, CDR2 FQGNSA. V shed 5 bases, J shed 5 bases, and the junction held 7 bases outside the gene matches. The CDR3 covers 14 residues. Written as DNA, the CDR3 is TGTGCCAGCAGCCACCGCAGGGGGCAAACTGAAGCTTTCTTT. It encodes CASSHRRGQTEAFF.

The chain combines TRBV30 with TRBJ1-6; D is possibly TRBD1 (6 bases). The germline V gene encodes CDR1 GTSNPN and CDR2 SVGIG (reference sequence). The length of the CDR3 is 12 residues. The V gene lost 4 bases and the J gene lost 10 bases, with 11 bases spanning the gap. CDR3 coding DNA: TGTGCCTGGACGACAGGCGCGTCACCCCTCCACTTT. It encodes CAWTTGASPLHF.

CDR3 protein: CASSYRAGGGETQYF. CDR3 sequence (DNA): TGTGCCAGCAGTTACCGGGCGGGAGGCGGCGAGACCCAGTACTTC. This chain uses TRBV6-5 with TRBJ2-5; TRBD2 matches 8 bases. The germline gives CDR1 MNHEY, CDR2 SVGAGI. The CDR3 sequence is 15 residues long. Unmatched junction bases numbered 7, after V lost 2 bases and J lost 5 bases.

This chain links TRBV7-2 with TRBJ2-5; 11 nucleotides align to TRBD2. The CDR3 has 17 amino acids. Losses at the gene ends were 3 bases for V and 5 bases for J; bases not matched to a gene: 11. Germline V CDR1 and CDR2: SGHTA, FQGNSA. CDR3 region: CASSLAASGRFTETQYF. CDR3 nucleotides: TGTGCCAGCAGCTTGGCGGCTAGCGGGAGGTTTACGGAGACCCAGTACTTC.

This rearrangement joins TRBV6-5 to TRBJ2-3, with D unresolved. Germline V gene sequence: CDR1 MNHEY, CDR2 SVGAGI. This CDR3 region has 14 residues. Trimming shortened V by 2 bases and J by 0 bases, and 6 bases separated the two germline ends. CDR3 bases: TGTGCCAGCAGTTACACTACTAGCACAGATACGCAGTATTTT. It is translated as CASSYTTSTDTQYF.